This T cell receptor beta chain was captured by sequencing in a study of blood T cell repertoires in COVID-19. Study-level information: COVID-19 samples, acute and convalescent, were from the United States, Italy and Spain. In each case, the material was cDNA or gDNA derived from T cells, B-cell-depleted T cells, or PBMCs.

This clone was observed a few times. Germline values: CDR1 SGHNT, CDR2 YYREEE (reference sequence). The CDR3 extends over 14 amino acids. V was pared by 2 bases and J by 6 bases, with 14 bases between. Authors' methods: Using reference gene primer amplification, nucleated cell counts were estimated. The protocol was immunoSEQ multiplex PCR, while the TCRdb copy is restricted to in-frame clones and leaves out a portion. V, J and clone size are taken as reported in that table, and D and trimming were inferred from the DNA itself. The sample has over 300,000 clones; 80% to 90% are singletons. The specimen sequenced was peripheral blood. This receptor was obtained from a woman aged 50 to 65 with acute or convalescent COVID-19. The chain couples TRBV5-4 to TRBJ1-1; no definite D call. The CDR3 sequence is CASSLQSMSPEAFF. CDR3 coding DNA: TGTGCCAGCAGCTTACAGTCAATGAGCCCTGAAGCTTTCTTT.